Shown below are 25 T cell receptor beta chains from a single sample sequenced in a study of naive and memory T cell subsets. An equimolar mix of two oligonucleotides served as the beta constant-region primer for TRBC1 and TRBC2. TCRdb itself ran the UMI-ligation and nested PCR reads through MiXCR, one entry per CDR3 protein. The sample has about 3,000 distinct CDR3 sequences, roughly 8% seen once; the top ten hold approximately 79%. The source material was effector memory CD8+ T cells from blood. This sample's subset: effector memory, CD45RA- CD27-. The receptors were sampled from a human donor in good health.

This CDR3 is CASSQDRFNQPQHF. CDR3 DNA: TGTGCCAGCAGCCAAGACAGGTTCAATCAGCCCCAGCATTTT. This sequence joins TRBV3-1 and TRBJ1-5; no reliable D call. Germline CDR1 reads LGHDT; CDR2 reads YNNKEL (reference sequence). Trimming shortened V by 0 bases and J by 3 bases, and 6 bases separated the two germline ends. The CDR3 runs to 14 residues.

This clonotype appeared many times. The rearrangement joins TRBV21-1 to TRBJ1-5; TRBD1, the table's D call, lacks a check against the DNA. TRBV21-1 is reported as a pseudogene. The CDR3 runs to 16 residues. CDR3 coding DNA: TGTGCCAGCAGCCTCCGGACAGGTAACAGTATTCAGCCCCAGCATTTT. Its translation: CASSLRTGNSIQPQHF.

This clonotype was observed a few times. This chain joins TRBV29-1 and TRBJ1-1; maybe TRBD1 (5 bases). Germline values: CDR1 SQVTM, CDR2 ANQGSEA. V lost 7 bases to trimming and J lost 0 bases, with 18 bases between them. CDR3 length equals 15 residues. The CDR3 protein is CSAISRQQLNTEAFF. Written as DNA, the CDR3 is TGCAGCGCGATTTCGAGACAGCAGTTGAACACTGAAGCTTTCTTT.

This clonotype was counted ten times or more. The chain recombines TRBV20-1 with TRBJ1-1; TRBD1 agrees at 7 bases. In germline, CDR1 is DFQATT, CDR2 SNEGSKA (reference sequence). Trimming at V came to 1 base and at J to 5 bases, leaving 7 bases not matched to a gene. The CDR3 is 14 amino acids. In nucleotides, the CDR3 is TGCAGTGCTAGAGGTCTCGACAGGGAGACTGAAGCTTTCTTT. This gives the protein CSARGLDRETEAFF.

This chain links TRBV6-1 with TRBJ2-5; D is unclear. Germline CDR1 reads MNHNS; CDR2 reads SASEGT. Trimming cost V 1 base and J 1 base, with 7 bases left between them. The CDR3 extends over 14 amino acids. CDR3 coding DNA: TGTGCCAGCAGTGAAGGGCCAGGCCAAGAGACCCAGTACTTC. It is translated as CASSEGPGQETQYF.

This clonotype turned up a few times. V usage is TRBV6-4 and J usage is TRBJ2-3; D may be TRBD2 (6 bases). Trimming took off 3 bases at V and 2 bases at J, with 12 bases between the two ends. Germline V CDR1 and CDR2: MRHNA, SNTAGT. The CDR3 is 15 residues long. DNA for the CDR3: TGTGCCAGCAGTGAGAAGGCTAGCGCCACAGATACGCAGTATTTT. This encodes CASSEKASATDTQYF.

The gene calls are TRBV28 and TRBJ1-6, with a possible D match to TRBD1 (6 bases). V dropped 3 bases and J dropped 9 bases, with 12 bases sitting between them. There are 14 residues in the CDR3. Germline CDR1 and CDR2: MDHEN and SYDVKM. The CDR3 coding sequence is TGTGCCAGCAGTTTGAGGCAGGGGTTTTCACCCCTCCACTTT. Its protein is CASSLRQGFSPLHF.

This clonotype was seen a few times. CDR3 in DNA: TGTGCCAGCAGCCTAAAGGGACTAGCGGCCCAAGAGACCCAGTACTTC. It specifies CASSLKGLAAQETQYF. The chain employs TRBV7-9 and TRBJ2-5; 11 positions match TRBD2. Per the germline V gene, CDR1 is SEHNR and CDR2 is FQNEAQ (reference sequence). This CDR3 contains 16 residues. J lost 1 base, V lost 5 bases, and 6 bases had no gene match.

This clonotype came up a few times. The CDR3 bases are TGCGCCAGCAGCCAAGTGTCCGGACTAGAGGGGGAGACCCAGTACTTC. It specifies CASSQVSGLEGETQYF. The rearrangement uses TRBV4-1 and TRBJ2-5, with 7 bases that match TRBD2. V shed 1 base and J 5 bases; nucleotides not matched to a gene: 10. Germline loops: CDR1 MGHRA, CDR2 YSYEKL. The CDR3 is made up of 16 amino acids.

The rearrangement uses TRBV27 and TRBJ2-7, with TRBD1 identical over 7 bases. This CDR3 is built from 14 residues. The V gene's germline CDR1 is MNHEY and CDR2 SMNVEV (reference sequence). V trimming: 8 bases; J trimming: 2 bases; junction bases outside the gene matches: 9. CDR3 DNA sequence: TGTGCCAGCGGTACCCGACAGGGTCCCTACGAGCAGTACTTC. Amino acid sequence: CASGTRQGPYEQYF.

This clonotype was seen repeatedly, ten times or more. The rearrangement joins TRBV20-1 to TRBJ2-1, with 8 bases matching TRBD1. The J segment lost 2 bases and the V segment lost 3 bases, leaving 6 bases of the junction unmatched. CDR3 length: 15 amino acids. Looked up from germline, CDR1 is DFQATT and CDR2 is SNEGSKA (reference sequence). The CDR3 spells CSASFAGGPYNEQFF. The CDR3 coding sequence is TGCAGTGCTAGTTTTGCAGGGGGCCCCTACAATGAGCAGTTCTTC.

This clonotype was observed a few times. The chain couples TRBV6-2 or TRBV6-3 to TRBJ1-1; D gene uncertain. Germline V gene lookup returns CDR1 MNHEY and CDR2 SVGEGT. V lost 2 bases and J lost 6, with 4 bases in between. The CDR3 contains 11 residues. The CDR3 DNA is TGTGCCAGCAGTTACGGCGCTGAAGCTTTCTTT. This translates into CASSYGAEAFF.

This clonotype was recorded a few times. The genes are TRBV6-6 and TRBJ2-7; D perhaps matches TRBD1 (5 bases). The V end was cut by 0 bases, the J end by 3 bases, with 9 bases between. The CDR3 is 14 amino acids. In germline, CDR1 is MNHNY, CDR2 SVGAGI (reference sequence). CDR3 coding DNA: TGTGCCAGCAGTTACTCGGCAGGGTTCTACGAGCAGTACTTC. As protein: CASSYSAGFYEQYF.

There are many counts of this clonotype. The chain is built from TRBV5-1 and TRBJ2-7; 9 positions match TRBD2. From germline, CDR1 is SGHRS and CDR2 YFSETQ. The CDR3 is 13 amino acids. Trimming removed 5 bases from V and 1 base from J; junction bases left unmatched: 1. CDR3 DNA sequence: TGCGCCAGCAGAACTAGCGGGTCCTACGAGCAGTACTTC. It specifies CASRTSGSYEQYF.

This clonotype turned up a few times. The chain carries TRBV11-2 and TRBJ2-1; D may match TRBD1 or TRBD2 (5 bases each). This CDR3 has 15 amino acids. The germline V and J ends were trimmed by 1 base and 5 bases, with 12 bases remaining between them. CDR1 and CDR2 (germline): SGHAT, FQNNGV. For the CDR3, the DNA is TGTGCCAGCAGCTTAGGCAGGGTGAGGGACAATGAGCAGTTCTTC. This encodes CASSLGRVRDNEQFF.

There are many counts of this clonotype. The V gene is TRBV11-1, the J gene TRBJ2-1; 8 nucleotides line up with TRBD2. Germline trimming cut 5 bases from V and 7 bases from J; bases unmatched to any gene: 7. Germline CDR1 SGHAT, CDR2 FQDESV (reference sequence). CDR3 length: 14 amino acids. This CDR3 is CASSNSGNRNEQFF. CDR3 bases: TGTGCCAGCAGCAATAGCGGGAATCGGAATGAGCAGTTCTTC. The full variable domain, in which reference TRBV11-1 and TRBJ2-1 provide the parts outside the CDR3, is EAEVAQSPRYKITEKSQAVAFWCDPISGHATLYWYRQILGQGPELLVQFQDESVVDDSQLPKDRFSAERLKGVDSTLKIQPAELGDSAMYLCASSNSGNRNEQFFGPGTRLTVL.

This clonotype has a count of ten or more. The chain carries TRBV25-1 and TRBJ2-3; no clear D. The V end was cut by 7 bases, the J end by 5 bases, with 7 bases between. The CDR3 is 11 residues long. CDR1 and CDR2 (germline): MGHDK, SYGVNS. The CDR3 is CASKLGDTQYF. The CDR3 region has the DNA TGTGCCAGCAAGCTAGGAGATACGCAGTATTTT.

Here the CDR3 DNA reads TGCGCCAGCAGCCAAGAATTCGGGGGAGGGCCGACAGATACGCAGTATTTT. Translating it yields CASSQEFGGGPTDTQYF. V gene TRBV4-3 combines with J gene TRBJ2-3; TRBD2 matches at 7 bases. Germline V lookup: CDR1 LGHNA, CDR2 YSLEER. V was pared by 0 bases and J by 3 bases, with 9 bases of the junction left unmatched. The CDR3 consists of 17 residues.

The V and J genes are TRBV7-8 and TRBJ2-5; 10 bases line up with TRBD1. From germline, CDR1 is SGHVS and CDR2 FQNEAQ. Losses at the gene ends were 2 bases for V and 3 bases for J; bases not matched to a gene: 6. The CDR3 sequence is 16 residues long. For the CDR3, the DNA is TGTGCCAGCAGCTTAAGGCAGGGGACAGGGGAAGAGACCCAGTACTTC. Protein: CASSLRQGTGEETQYF.

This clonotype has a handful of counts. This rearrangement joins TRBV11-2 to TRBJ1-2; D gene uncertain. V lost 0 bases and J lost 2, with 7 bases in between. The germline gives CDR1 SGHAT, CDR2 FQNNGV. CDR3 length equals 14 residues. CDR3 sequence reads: CASSLDVGNYGYTF. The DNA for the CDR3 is TGTGCCAGCAGCTTAGATGTGGGAAACTATGGCTACACCTTC.

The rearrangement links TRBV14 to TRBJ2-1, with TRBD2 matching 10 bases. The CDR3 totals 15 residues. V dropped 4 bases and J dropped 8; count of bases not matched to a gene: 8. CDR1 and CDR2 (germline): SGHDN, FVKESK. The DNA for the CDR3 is TGTGCCAGCAGCCCCACTAGCGGGAATTATTATGAGCAGTTCTTC. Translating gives CASSPTSGNYYEQFF.

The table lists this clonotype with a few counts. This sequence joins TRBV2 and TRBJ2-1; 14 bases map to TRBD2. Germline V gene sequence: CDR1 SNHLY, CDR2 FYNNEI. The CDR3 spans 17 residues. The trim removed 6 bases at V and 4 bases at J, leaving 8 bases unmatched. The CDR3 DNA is TGTGCCAGCAGCTTCGGACTAGCGGGAGGTAGTTACAATGAGCAGTTCTTC. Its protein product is CASSFGLAGGSYNEQFF.

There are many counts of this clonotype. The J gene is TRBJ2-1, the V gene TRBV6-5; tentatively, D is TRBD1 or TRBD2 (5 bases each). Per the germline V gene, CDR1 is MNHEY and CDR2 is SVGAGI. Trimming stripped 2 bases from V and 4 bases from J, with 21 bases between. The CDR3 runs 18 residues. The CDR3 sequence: CASSYVLPGTSGYNEQFF. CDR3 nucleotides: TGTGCCAGCAGTTACGTGCTACCTGGGACCAGTGGGTACAATGAGCAGTTCTTC.

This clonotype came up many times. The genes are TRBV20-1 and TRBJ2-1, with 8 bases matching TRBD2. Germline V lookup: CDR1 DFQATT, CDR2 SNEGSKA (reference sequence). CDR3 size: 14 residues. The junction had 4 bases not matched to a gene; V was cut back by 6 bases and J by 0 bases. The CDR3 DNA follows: TGCAGTGCAAGCGGGACTAGCTCCTACAATGAGCAGTTCTTC. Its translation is CSASGTSSYNEQFF.

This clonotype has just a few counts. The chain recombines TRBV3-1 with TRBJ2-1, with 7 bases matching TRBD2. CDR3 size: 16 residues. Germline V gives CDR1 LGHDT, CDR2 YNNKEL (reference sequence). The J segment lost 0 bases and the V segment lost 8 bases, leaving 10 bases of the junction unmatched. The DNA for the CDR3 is TGTGCCAGCGCCTACCGGGGGGAAAGCTCCTACAATGAGCAGTTCTTC. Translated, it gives CASAYRGESSYNEQFF.